This section outlines one TCR beta chain sequence together with its context. As yet, its antigen is unknown. From germline, CDR1 is LNHDA and CDR2 SQIVND (reference sequence). The CDR3 consists of 17 residues. J lost 1 base, V lost 4 bases, and 9 bases had no gene match. The data originate from a study of cytomegalovirus exposure and HLA in healthy donors. Whole-study context: HLA-typed donors were the source of about 85 million unique TCRs, which an early data release held. Study observations and caveats: What a later analysis showed was that several of the most significant clusters appeared linked to common viral pathogens. Differences between HLA loci emerged in a later analysis of TCR association rates, with DRB1 most and HLA-C fewest. Most TCR beta V segments were productive about 90% or about 30% of the time in an earlier analysis.

PCR employed 60 Vbeta and 13 Jbeta primers. Produced via immunoSEQ multiplex PCR; TCRdb's table is partial and in-frame only. The sample holds tens of thousands of clones, 70% to 90% seen once. The sequenced material came from PBMCs. J is TRBJ1-1 and V is TRBV19, with 10 bases identical to TRBD1. The sequence was collected from a male donor in good health and CMV-seronegative. Here the CDR3 reads CASSTPWDRGRNTEAFF. The CDR3 DNA is TGTGCCAGTAGTACCCCATGGGACAGGGGTAGGAACACTGAAGCTTTCTTT.